Listed here are 4 T cell receptor beta chains from one sample, sequenced in a study of T cell responses to AZD1222 COVID-19 vaccine (dated by TCRdb to the early 2020s). Library construction relied on the immunoSEQ multiplex PCR assay. TCRdb limited this immuneACCESS table to in-frame rearrangements with V and J called. A share of clones is missing; checked studies link under half to unresolved V genes, and the rest is unexplained. The sample profile shows over 110,000 clones; 92% of them were found once. The ten largest clones represent 1.7% of the sample. The time point label of this sample denotes: baseline before first vaccination. The sample consisted of peripheral blood, taken on day 0 of AZD1222 vaccination. The receptor set was obtained from an adult in good health.

This rearrangement joins TRBV28 to TRBJ2-7; 7 nucleotides agree with TRBD1. Losses at the gene ends were 6 bases for V and 2 bases for J; bases not matched to a gene: 13. CDR1 and CDR2 from the germline V gene are MDHEN and SYDVKM. CDR3 size: 16 residues. The CDR3 region is CASSHNIRQGTYEQYF. DNA of the CDR3: TGTGCCAGCAGCCACAACATAAGACAGGGCACCTACGAGCAGTACTTC.

The genes are TRBV18 and TRBJ2-1; perhaps TRBD1 as D (6 bases). The V end was cut by 5 bases, the J end by 9 bases, with 17 bases between. Germline CDR1 KGHSH, CDR2 LQKENI. CDR3 length: 14 residues. The CDR3 protein is CASSGARGEGEQFF. The DNA for the CDR3 is TGTGCCAGCTCAGGAGCCAGGGGCGAAGGTGAGCAGTTCTTC. Variable domain in full (rest from reference TRBV18 and TRBJ2-1): NAGVMQNPRHLVRRRGQEARLRCSPMKGHSHVYWYRQLPEEGLKFMVYLQKENIIDESGMPKERFSAEFPKEGPSILRIQQVVRGDSAAYFCASSGARGEGEQFFGPGTRLTVL.

This rearrangement joins TRBV12-3 or TRBV12-4 to TRBJ1-4; 7 bases are shared with TRBD1. This CDR3 region has 13 residues. J gave up 10 bases and V 3 bases, and 5 bases lay outside the gene matches. This chain's CDR3 is CASSLTGRGKLFF. The CDR3, as DNA: TGTGCCAGCAGTTTGACAGGGAGGGGAAAACTGTTTTTT.

The chain combines TRBV5-6 with TRBJ1-2; 8 nucleotides match TRBD1. The CDR3 loop spans 14 amino acids. Germline lookup yields CDR1 SGHDT and CDR2 YYEEEE. The V and J ends lost 5 bases and 7 bases, in that order; junction bases with no gene match: 10. The CDR3 spells CASSGQGRASGYTF. For the CDR3, the DNA is TGTGCCAGCAGTGGACAGGGTCGCGCGTCTGGCTACACCTTC. The complete variable domain, with remaining parts taken from reference TRBV5-6 and TRBJ1-2, reads DAGVTQSPTHLIKTRGQQVTLRCSPKSGHDTVSWYQQALGQGPQFIFQYYEEEERQRGNFPDRFSGHQFPNYSSELNVNALLLGDSALYLCASSGQGRASGYTFGSGTRLTVV.